The 23 T cell receptor beta chains presented below share a single source sample, sequenced in a study of cytotoxic CD8 clonotypes in ibrutinib-treated CLL (dated by TCRdb to the early 2020s). Library preparation used the immunoSEQ multiplex PCR assay. This immuneACCESS table, as held by TCRdb, lists in-frame sequences with V and J called but not all clones. Of the missing ones, under half trace to an unresolved V gene in checked studies; the others have no known cause. Across this sample there are 65,000 to 95,000 clones, with more than 70% seen only once. Together, the top ten hold around 5% of the sample. Sample: PBMCs, taken before ibrutinib treatment. Source of these receptors: a human donor with chronic lymphocytic leukemia.

This rearrangement joins TRBV18 to TRBJ2-3; D remains unclear. There are 13 residues in the CDR3. Trimming pared 5 bases from V and 0 bases from J, leaving 6 bases between. Germline values: CDR1 KGHSH, CDR2 LQKENI. The DNA for the CDR3 is TGTGCCAGCTCATCAACTAGCACAGATACGCAGTATTTT. Residues: CASSSTSTDTQYF.

This clone has more than one count but fewer than ten. The rearrangement joins TRBV10-3 to TRBJ2-3, with D tentatively TRBD2 (5 bases). Germline V gene sequence: CDR1 ENHRY, CDR2 SYGVKD. V lost 11 bases and J lost 0, with 18 bases in between. This CDR3 is built from 15 residues. The CDR3 loop is CAVLFSGYSTDTQYF. CDR3 DNA sequence: TGTGCCGTACTATTCAGCGGCTACAGCACAGATACGCAGTATTTT.

The chain is built from TRBV5-1 and TRBJ2-1; tentative D call: TRBD1 (6 bases). The CDR3 totals 14 residues. V was shortened by 7 bases and J by 4 bases, with 15 bases between the two germline ends. Germline V gene data show CDR1 as SGHRS and CDR2 as YFSETQ. For the CDR3, the DNA is TGCGCCAGCGGAGATCCGGGACAATACAATGAGCAGTTCTTC. It specifies CASGDPGQYNEQFF.

The chain combines TRBV5-8 with TRBJ1-5, with no clear D. Germline lookup yields CDR1 SGHTS and CDR2 YDEGEE. The CDR3 contains 14 residues. Trimming shortened V by 1 base and J by 7 bases, and 12 bases separated the two germline ends. CDR3 in amino acids: CASSLRPLLQPQHF. For the CDR3, the DNA is TGTGCCAGCAGCTTGAGGCCGCTCTTACAGCCCCAGCATTTT.

V gene TRBV28 combines with J gene TRBJ1-4; D is unresolved. The CDR3 is 14 residues long. Trimming removed 6 bases at V and 5 bases at J, with 13 bases between. Germline V gives CDR1 MDHEN, CDR2 SYDVKM. The CDR3 is CASSSPAMNEKLFF. CDR3 coding DNA: TGTGCCAGCAGCTCCCCAGCGATGAATGAAAAACTGTTTTTT.

V gene TRBV27 combines with J gene TRBJ1-2; the D gene is possibly TRBD1 (5 bases). Trimming left V 4 bases short and J 4 bases short, with 16 bases between. Germline V lookup: CDR1 MNHEY, CDR2 SMNVEV (reference sequence). This CDR3 contains 15 residues. Here the CDR3 reads CASSSYQGRTYGYTF. CDR3 nucleotides: TGTGCCAGCAGTTCCTACCAGGGACGGACCTATGGCTACACCTTC.

CDR3 in DNA: TGTGCCAGCAGTGAAATGTTAGCAAGCAATGAGCAGTTCTTC. Amino acids: CASSEMLASNEQFF. The chain is built from TRBV2 and TRBJ2-1, with no clear D. Germline CDR1 reads SNHLY; CDR2 reads FYNNEI. Trimming cost V 2 bases and J 6 bases, with 11 bases left between them. The CDR3 runs 14 residues.

This chain joins TRBV5-1 and TRBJ1-4; D ambiguous. Trimming left V 4 bases short and J 4 bases short, with 11 bases between. This CDR3 region has 14 residues. Germline V gene data show CDR1 as SGHRS and CDR2 as YFSETQ. CDR3 nucleotide sequence: TGCGCCAGCAGCCCGGGCCCGAGTAATGAAAAACTGTTTTTT. Translated: CASSPGPSNEKLFF.

The chain uses TRBV15 and TRBJ2-7; 13 positions match TRBD2. The CDR3 loop spans 19 amino acids. Germline CDR1 is LNHNV and CDR2 is YYDKDF (reference sequence). The V and J ends lost 1 base and 0 bases, in that order; junction bases with no gene match: 9. CDR3 bases: TGTGCCACCAGCAGAGTAGCGGGGACTAGCGGGATCCTCTCCTACGAGCAGTACTTC. Translated, it gives CATSRVAGTSGILSYEQYF.

This clone was seen just once. The chain joins TRBV10-1 to TRBJ2-7; 7 bases line up with TRBD2. Per the germline V gene, CDR1 is WNHNN and CDR2 is SYGVQD (reference sequence). The CDR3 contains 15 residues. V lost 3 bases, J lost 3 bases, and 8 bases stayed unmatched. The CDR3 is CASSDSSSGYYEQYF. CDR3 sequence (DNA): TGCGCCAGCAGTGACTCATCTAGCGGTTACTACGAGCAGTACTTC.

In DNA form, the CDR3 reads TGTGCCAGCTCACGACAGGGGGAGAACAATGAGCAGTTCTTC. Encoded protein: CASSRQGENNEQFF. The chain joins TRBV18 to TRBJ2-1, with 9 bases aligning to TRBD1. V was clipped by 4 bases and J by 5 bases; unmatched bases: 3. Germline CDR1 and CDR2: KGHSH and LQKENI. This CDR3 is 14 amino acids long.

The genes are TRBV15 and TRBJ2-7; D perhaps matches TRBD1 (5 bases). V lost 6 bases to trimming and J lost 6 bases, with 15 bases between them. CDR3 size: 13 residues. In germline, CDR1 is LNHNV, CDR2 YYDKDF (reference sequence). The CDR3 DNA reads TGTGCCACCAGTAGAACCAGGGTGGTCGAGCAGTACTTC. It specifies CATSRTRVVEQYF.

The V gene is TRBV5-1, the J gene TRBJ1-4, with D possibly TRBD1 on 6 matching bases. V lost 3 bases, J lost 6 bases, and 9 bases lay in between. The CDR3 length is 13 residues. CDR1 is SGHRS and CDR2 is YFSETQ in the germline V gene. DNA of the CDR3: TGCGCCAGCAGCTCCCGGACAGATGAAAAACTGTTTTTT. This encodes CASSSRTDEKLFF.

The CDR3, as DNA: TGTGCCAGCAGCTTGGTTGGGACAGGACAAGAGACCCAGTACTTC. Amino acid sequence: CASSLVGTGQETQYF. The rearrangement joins TRBV5-6 to TRBJ2-5; TRBD1 matches 8 bases. Germline V gives CDR1 SGHDT, CDR2 YYEEEE. The CDR3 runs 15 residues. V shed 0 bases, J shed 2 bases, and the junction held 3 bases outside the gene matches. The variable domain in full, with the rest retrieved from reference TRBV5-6 and TRBJ2-5, is DAGVTQSPTHLIKTRGQQVTLRCSPKSGHDTVSWYQQALGQGPQFIFQYYEEEERQRGNFPDRFSGHQFPNYSSELNVNALLLGDSALYLCASSLVGTGQETQYFGPGTRLLVL.

This chain joins TRBV4-2 and TRBJ2-1, with D uncertain. V dropped 0 bases and J dropped 6 bases, with 18 bases sitting between them. Germline assignment: CDR1 LGHNA and CDR2 YNFKEQ. The CDR3 length is 17 residues. The CDR3, as DNA: TGTGCCAGCAGCCAAGAAAGGGCTACCCGACGCGGCAATGAGCAGTTCTTC. Translation gives CASSQERATRRGNEQFF.

The CDR3 protein is CASSLKGGRGEKLFF. Here the CDR3 DNA reads TGTGCCAGCAGCTTGAAAGGGGGAAGGGGTGAAAAACTGTTTTTT. The chain uses TRBV7-6 and TRBJ1-4; tentatively, D is TRBD1 (6 bases). Trimming shortened V by 3 bases and J by 7 bases, and 15 bases separated the two germline ends. The germline gives CDR1 SGHVS, CDR2 FNYEAQ. The CDR3 is made up of 15 amino acids.

In this sample, this clone turned up once. The V and J genes are TRBV30 and TRBJ1-1; D not resolved. This CDR3 spans 13 amino acids. V was clipped by 5 bases and J by 0 bases, with 10 bases between them. Looked up from germline, CDR1 is GTSNPN and CDR2 is SVGIG (reference sequence). The CDR3 DNA is TGTGCCTGGGGATGGTCAATGAACACTGAAGCTTTCTTT. Its protein is CAWGWSMNTEAFF.

J is TRBJ2-3 and V is TRBV9; the match to TRBD2 covers 7 bases. This CDR3 has 16 amino acids. The J segment lost 1 base and the V segment lost 4 bases, leaving 9 bases of the junction unmatched. Per germline, CDR1 SGDLS and CDR2 YYNGEE. The CDR3 spells CASSLPTSDGTDTQYF. CDR3 sequence (DNA): TGTGCCAGCAGCCTACCCACTAGCGACGGCACAGATACGCAGTATTTT.

This clone was detected only once. Here the CDR3 reads CATSSNREGNEKLFF. The CDR3 bases are TGTGCCACCAGCAGTAACAGGGAGGGTAATGAAAAACTGTTTTTT. The V gene is TRBV15, the J gene TRBJ1-4, with D possibly matching TRBD1 (6 bases). Trimming removed 3 bases from V and 4 bases from J, with 12 bases in between. Germline CDR1 LNHNV, CDR2 YYDKDF (reference sequence). This CDR3 is 15 amino acids long. Based on the CDR3 plus reference TRBV15 and TRBJ1-4, the full variable domain is DAMVIQNPRYQVTQFGKPVTLSCSQTLNHNVMYWYQQKSSQAPKLLFHYYDKDFNNEADTPDNFQSRRPNTSFCFLDIRSPGLGDTAMYLCATSSNREGNEKLFFGSGTQLSVL.

The chain carries TRBV6-6 and TRBJ1-5; 10 positions agree with TRBD1. Germline values: CDR1 MNHNY, CDR2 SVGAGI (reference sequence). The CDR3 extends over 14 amino acids. V gave up 4 bases and J gave up 11 bases; unmatched junction bases: 8. The CDR3 spells CASSFDRGPEAQHF. DNA of the CDR3: TGTGCCAGCAGTTTTGACAGGGGGCCCGAGGCCCAGCATTTT.

This sequence joins TRBV25-1 and TRBJ2-3; TRBD2 agrees at 7 bases. CDR1 and CDR2 from the germline V gene are MGHDK and SYGVNS. The CDR3 covers 14 residues. Trimming took 8 bases from V and 3 from J; bases not matched to a gene: 8. CDR3: CASGRGAGTDTQYF. The CDR3 bases are TGTGCCAGCGGGAGGGGCGCCGGGACAGATACGCAGTATTTT.

This chain links TRBV11-2 with TRBJ2-7; TRBD1 might be the D (5 bases). This CDR3 contains 19 residues. The germline V gene encodes CDR1 SGHAT and CDR2 FQNNGV. The germline V and J ends were trimmed by 3 bases and 2 bases, with 26 bases remaining between them. CDR3 loop: CASSFTPPAPLRAPYEQYF. The CDR3 region has the DNA TGTGCCAGCAGCTTCACCCCCCCCGCACCGCTCAGGGCTCCCTACGAGCAGTACTTC.

This clone was counted a single time. The chain links TRBV11-3 to TRBJ2-5; D possibly corresponds to TRBD2 (5 bases). Trimming removed 5 bases from V and 5 bases from J, with 15 bases in between. This CDR3 region has 14 residues. The germline gives CDR1 SGHNT, CDR2 YENEEA. The CDR3 region is CASSPRDTQETQYF. The CDR3 DNA sequence: TGTGCCAGCAGCCCCCGGGATACCCAGGAGACCCAGTACTTC.